Listed below are T cell receptor beta chains from one sample, sequenced in a study of T cell responses to AZD1222 COVID-19 vaccine. Produced via immunoSEQ multiplex PCR; TCRdb's table is partial and in-frame only. The sample includes more than 140,000 clones, more than 85% seen only once; the top ten take more than 0.8%. This specimen was peripheral blood, taken on day 0 of MenACWY control vaccination. Receptors originate from an adult in good health. Each CDR3 is given with its conserved first and last residue. A D gene is named only where the DNA matches it firmly. The size field is filled for only some rows; it gives once, few, many or a size class.

j_call d_call clone_size v_call cdr3_length cdr3_nt cdr3_aa
TRBJ1-4 - - TRBV5-1 15 TGCGCCAGCAGCTTGGGGCTTCGGGGAGGGGAAAAACTGTTTTTT CASSLGLRGGEKLFF
TRBJ1-6 - few TRBV2 15 TGTGCCAGCGGGGGGCGCAGCTCCTATAATTCACCCCTCCACTTT CASGGRSSYNSPLHF
TRBJ1-1 TRBD1 - TRBV7-8 14 TGTGCCAGCAGCCGGGGACAGGGGAACACTGAAGCTTTCTTT CASSRGQGNTEAFF
TRBJ2-1 - - TRBV4-1 13 TGCGCCAGCAGCCAAGCGATGGGTGATGAGCAGTTCTTC CASSQAMGDEQFF
TRBJ2-7 - - TRBV11-1 14 TGTGCCAGCAGCTTAGCGAGGGGTCCCTATGAGCAGTACTTC CASSLARGPYEQYF
TRBJ1-2 - - TRBV5-1 13 TGCGCCAGCAGCTTTTCCACAAACTATGGCTACACCTTC CASSFSTNYGYTF
TRBJ2-7 - - TRBV5-6 11 TGTGCCAGCAGCTACGATGGGGGGCAGTACTTC CASSYDGGQYF
TRBJ1-2 - once TRBV12-3/TRBV12-4 13 TGTGCCAGCAGAACAGCAGGGGATCCTGGCTACACCTTC CASRTAGDPGYTF
TRBJ2-6 - - TRBV4-3 19 TGCGCCAGCAGCCCGCGATCCGGGGCCGTAAGTGTCGGGGCCAACGTCCTGACTTTC CASSPRSGAVSVGANVLTF
TRBJ1-4 TRBD1 - TRBV2 15 TGTGCCAGCAGTGCCATCACAGGGGTTGGAGAAAAACTGTTTTTT CASSAITGVGEKLFF
TRBJ2-3 - - TRBV14 15 TGTGCCAGCAGCCAAGAGCTGAGCCGCACAGATACGCAGTATTTT CASSQELSRTDTQYF
TRBJ2-1 TRBD2 - TRBV7-3 15 TGTGCCAGCAGCTTAGGGACTAGCGTATTCAATGAGCAGTTCTTC CASSLGTSVFNEQFF
TRBJ1-2 - - TRBV2 15 TGTGCCAGCTCACCCCTAGGAGAAGGGGACTATGGCTACACCTTC CASSPLGEGDYGYTF
TRBJ1-1 - - TRBV2 14 TGTGCCAGCAGGTTTGACAGACTGAACACTGAAGCTTTCTTT CASRFDRLNTEAFF
TRBJ2-7 - - TRBV11-3 14 TGTGCCAGCAGCGCGGCCGCCGGGGACTACGAGCAGTACTTC CASSAAAGDYEQYF
TRBJ2-5 TRBD2 - TRBV7-3 14 TGTGCCAGCAGCAATAGCGGGGGGCTGGAGACCCAGTACTTC CASSNSGGLETQYF
TRBJ1-6 - - TRBV7-9 15 TGTGCCAGCAGCTCTCAGGGGATGTATAATTCACCCCTCCACTTT CASSSQGMYNSPLHF
TRBJ2-7 - - TRBV2 11 TGTGCCGGGGGACTCAACTACGAGCAGTACTTC CAGGLNYEQYF
TRBJ1-5 - - TRBV28 13 TGTGCCAGCGGGTCAGGGTTCGTCCAGCCCCAGCATTTT CASGSGFVQPQHF
TRBJ1-1 - - TRBV6-5 14 TGTGCCACCCAGGGATGGCAGGGGAACACTGAAGCTTTCTTT CATQGWQGNTEAFF
TRBJ2-1 - - TRBV27 13 TGTGCCAGCGGGCAGGGCCCCTACAATGAGCAGTTCTTC CASGQGPYNEQFF
TRBJ2-2 - - TRBV5-5 15 TGTGCCAGCAGGTGGCAGGGGCGGAACACCGGGGAGCTGTTTTTT CASRWQGRNTGELFF
TRBJ1-1 - - TRBV18 17 TGTGCCAGCTCACCCCAAGTGGGGTCAACGGTGAACACTGAAGCTTTCTTT CASSPQVGSTVNTEAFF
TRBJ1-6 TRBD1 once TRBV11-2 17 TGTGCCAGCAGCTCCGGAGGGGACAGCGCCTATAATTCACCCCTCCACTTT CASSSGGDSAYNSPLHF